This entry describes one TCR beta chain. Its antigen remains unidentified. Produced via immunoSEQ multiplex PCR; TCRdb's table is partial and in-frame only. The sample lists about 130,000 clones, roughly 85% occurring once. V was clipped by 4 bases and J by 4 bases, with 4 bases between them. The germline V gene encodes CDR1 LGHDT and CDR2 YNNKEL (reference sequence). The CDR3 consists of 11 residues. The data were obtained in a study of T cell responses to AZD1222 COVID-19 vaccine. Study observations and caveats: Donor demographics were predominantly white British with a female majority; clonal diversity may be underestimated. Sampling captured repertoires only after the peak T cell response. Unmutated variant regions reportedly attract nearly half of all spike-specific TCRs. Only a handful of AZD1222 recipients, more than 5 in all, had baseline seropositivity.

V and J are TRBV3-1 (or the pseudogene TRBV3-2) and TRBJ2-5, with D hard to call. The receptor's source is an adult in good health. The source material was peripheral blood, sampled on day 0 of AZD1222 vaccination. CDR3 in amino acids: CASSLRETQYF. The CDR3 nucleotides read TGTGCCAGCAGCCTGAGAGAGACCCAGTACTTC.